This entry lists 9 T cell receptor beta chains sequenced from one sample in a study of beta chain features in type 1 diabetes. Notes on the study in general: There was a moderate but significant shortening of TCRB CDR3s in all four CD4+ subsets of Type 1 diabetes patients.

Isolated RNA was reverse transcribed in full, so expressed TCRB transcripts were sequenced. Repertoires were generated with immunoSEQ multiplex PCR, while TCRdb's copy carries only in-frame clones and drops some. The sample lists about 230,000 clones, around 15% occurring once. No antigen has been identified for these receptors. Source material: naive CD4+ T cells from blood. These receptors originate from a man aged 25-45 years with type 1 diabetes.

The CDR3 DNA sequence: TGTGCCAGCAGCTTATCCCCGGGTCAGACCTACGAGCAGTACTTC. Its protein product is CASSLSPGQTYEQYF. The chain joins TRBV7-6 to TRBJ2-7; D not resolved. There are 15 residues in the CDR3. Germline V CDR1 and CDR2: SGHVS, FNYEAQ. V was pared by 2 bases and J by 2 bases, with 13 bases between.

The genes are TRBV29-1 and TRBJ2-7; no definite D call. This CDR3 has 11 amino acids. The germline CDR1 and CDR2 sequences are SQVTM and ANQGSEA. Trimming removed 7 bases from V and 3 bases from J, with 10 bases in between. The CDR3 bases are TGCAGCGGGCGGAGAAACTACGAGCAGTACTTC. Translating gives CSGRRNYEQYF.

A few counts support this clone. CDR3 region: CASSLGTGQETQYF. CDR3 in DNA: TGTGCCAGCAGCTTAGGGACAGGGCAAGAGACCCAGTACTTC. The chain employs TRBV11-3 and TRBJ2-5, with 8 bases fitting TRBD1. The CDR3 is made up of 14 amino acids. The germline CDR1 and CDR2 sequences are SGHNT and YENEEA. After removal of 1 base from V and 2 bases from J, the junction contained 0 bases not matched to a gene.

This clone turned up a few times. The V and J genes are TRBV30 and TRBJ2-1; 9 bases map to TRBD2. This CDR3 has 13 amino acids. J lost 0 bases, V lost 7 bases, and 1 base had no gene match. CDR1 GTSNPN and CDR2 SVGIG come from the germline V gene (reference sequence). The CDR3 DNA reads TGTGCCTTTAGCGGGAGCTCCTACAATGAGCAGTTCTTC. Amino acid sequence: CAFSGSSYNEQFF.

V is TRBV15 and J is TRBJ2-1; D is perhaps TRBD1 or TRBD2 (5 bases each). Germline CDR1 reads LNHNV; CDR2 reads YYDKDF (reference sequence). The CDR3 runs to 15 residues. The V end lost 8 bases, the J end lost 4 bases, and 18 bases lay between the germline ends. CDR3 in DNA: TGTGCCACCCTAAGGTCGAGGGACCCGTACAATGAGCAGTTCTTC. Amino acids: CATLRSRDPYNEQFF.

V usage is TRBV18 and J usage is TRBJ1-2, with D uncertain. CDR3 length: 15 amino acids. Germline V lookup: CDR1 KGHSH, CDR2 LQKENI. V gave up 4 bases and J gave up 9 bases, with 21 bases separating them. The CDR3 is CASSLPPDGGRSYTF. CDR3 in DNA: TGTGCCAGCTCACTGCCGCCGGACGGCGGTCGGAGCTACACCTTC.

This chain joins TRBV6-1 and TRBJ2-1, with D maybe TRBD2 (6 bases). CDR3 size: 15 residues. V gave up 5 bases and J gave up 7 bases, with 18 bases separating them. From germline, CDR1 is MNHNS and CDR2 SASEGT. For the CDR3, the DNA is TGTGCCAGCAGTCCCGACCGGAGGGACTTGAATGAGCAGTTCTTC. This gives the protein CASSPDRRDLNEQFF.

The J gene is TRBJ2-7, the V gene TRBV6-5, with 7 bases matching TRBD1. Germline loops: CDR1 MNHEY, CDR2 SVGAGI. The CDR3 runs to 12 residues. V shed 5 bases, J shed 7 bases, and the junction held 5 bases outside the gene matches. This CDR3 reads CASSTLDREQYF. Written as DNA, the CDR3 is TGTGCCAGCAGTACCCTGGACAGGGAGCAGTACTTC.

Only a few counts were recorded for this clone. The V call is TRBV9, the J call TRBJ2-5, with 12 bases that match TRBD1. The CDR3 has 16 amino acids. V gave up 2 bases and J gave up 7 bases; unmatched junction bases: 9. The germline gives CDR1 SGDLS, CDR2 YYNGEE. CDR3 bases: TGTGCCAGCAGCGTCTCCGGGACAGGGGGCGCTGGGACCCAGTACTTC. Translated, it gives CASSVSGTGGAGTQYF.